This TCR beta chain was sequenced in a study of cytomegalovirus exposure and HLA in healthy donors. About the research overall: The roughly 110 validation repertoires were produced on the same platform as the approximately 670 repertoires of the first cohort. This was reported in a later analysis.

TCRdb's table, derived via immunoSEQ multiplex PCR, lists solely in-frame clones and lacks some. The sample has tens of thousands of clones, roughly 95% seen once; the top ten hold about 4.5%. The donors were part of the validation cohort, which consisted of over a hundred subjects and was separate from the first cohort of roughly 620 subjects. Trimming took 5 bases from V and 3 from J; bases not matched to a gene: 10. CDR1 is SGHNT and CDR2 is YENEEA in the germline V gene. This CDR3 contains 15 residues. Study-wide findings and caveats: As confirmed in vitro, a few CMV-associated chains were specific for CMV antigens. Cytomegalovirus association was assigned to over 150 TCR beta chains.

Concerning this clone: The antigen remains undetermined.

The source is a woman younger than 30 in good health and CMV-seropositive. The chain employs TRBV11-3 and TRBJ2-7; 7 nucleotides align to TRBD2. Specimen: PBMCs. The CDR3 DNA is TGTGCCAGCAGCCCAGAGAGCGGGGCTATCTACGAGCAGTACTTC. Encoded protein: CASSPESGAIYEQYF. Together with reference TRBV11-3 and TRBJ2-7, the CDR3 gives the full variable domain: EAGVVQSPRYKIIEKKQPVAFWCNPISGHNTLYWYLQNLGQGPELLIRYENEEAVDDSQLPKDRFSAERLKGVDSTLKIQPAELGDSAVYLCASSPESGAIYEQYFGPGTRLTVT.